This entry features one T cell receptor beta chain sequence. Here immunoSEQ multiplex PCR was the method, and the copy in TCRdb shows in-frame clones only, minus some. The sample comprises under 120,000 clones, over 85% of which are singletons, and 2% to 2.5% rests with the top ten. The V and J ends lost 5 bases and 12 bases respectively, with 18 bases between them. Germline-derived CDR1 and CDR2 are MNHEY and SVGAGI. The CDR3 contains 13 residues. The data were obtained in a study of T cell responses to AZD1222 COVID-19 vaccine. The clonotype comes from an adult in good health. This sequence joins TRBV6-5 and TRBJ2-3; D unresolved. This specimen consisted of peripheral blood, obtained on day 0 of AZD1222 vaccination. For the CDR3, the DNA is TGTGCCAGCAGTATAGATTTCCGGGCCCCTCAGTATTTT. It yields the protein CASSIDFRAPQYF.